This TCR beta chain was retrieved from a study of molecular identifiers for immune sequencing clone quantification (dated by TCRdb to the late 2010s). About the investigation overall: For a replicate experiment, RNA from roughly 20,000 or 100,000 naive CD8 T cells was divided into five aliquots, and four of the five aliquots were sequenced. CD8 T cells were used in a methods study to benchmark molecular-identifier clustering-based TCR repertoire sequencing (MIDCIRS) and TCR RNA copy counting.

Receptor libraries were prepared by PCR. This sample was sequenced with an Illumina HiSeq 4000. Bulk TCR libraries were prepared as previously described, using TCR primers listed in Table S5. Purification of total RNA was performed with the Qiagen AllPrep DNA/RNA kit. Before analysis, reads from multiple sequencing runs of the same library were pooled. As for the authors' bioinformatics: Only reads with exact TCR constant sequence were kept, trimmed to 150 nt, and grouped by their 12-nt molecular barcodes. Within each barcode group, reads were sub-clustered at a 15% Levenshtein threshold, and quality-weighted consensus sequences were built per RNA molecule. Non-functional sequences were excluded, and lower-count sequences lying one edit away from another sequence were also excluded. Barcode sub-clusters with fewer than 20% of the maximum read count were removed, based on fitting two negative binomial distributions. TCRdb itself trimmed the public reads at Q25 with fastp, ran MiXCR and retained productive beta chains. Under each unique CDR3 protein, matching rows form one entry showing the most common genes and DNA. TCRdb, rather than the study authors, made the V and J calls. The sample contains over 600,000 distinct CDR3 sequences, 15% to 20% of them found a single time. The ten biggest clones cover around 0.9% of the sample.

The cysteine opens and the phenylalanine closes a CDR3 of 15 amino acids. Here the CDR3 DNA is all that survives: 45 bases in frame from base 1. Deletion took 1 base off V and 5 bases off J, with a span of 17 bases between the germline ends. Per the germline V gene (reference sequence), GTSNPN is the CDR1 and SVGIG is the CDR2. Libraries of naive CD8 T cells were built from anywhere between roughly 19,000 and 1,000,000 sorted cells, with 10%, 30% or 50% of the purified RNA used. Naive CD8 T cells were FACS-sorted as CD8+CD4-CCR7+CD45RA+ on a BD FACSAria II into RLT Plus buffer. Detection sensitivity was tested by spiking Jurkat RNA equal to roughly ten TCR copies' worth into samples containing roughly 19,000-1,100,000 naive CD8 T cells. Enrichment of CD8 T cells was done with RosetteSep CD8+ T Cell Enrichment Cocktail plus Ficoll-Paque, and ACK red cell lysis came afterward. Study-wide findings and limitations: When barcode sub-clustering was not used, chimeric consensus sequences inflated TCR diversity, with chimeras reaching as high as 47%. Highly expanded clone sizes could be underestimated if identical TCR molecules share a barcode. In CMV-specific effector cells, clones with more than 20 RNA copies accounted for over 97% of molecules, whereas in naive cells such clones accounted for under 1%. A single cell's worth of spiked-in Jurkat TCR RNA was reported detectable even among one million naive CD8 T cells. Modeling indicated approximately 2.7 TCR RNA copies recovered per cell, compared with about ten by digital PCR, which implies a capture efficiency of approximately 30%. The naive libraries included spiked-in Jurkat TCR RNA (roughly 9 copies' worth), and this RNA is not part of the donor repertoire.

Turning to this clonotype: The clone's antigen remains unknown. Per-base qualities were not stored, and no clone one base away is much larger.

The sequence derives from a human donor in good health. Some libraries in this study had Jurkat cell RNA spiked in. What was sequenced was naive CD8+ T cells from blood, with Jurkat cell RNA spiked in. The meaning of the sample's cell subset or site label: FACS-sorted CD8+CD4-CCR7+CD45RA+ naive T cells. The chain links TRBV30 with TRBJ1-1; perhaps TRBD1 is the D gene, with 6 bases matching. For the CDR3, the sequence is CAWSEGHPGGTEAFF. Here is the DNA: TGTGCCTGGAGTGAGGGACACCCGGGGGGAACTGAAGCTTTCTTT. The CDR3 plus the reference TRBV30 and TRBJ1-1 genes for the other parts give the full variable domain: SQTIHQWPATLVQPVGSPLSLECTVEGTSNPNLYWYRQAAGRGLQLLFYSVGIGQISSEVPQNLSASRPQDRQFILSSKKLLLSDSGFYLCAWSEGHPGGTEAFFGQGTRLTVV.